The 27 T cell receptor beta chains below come from one sample, sequenced in a study of blood T cell repertoires in COVID-19 (dated by TCRdb to about 2020). Library preparation was by the immunoSEQ multiplex PCR assay. TCRdb stores this immuneACCESS table with in-frame sequences only. Part of the clones is absent; in the studies checked, under half of the shortfall reflects unresolved V genes, and no reason is known for the rest. This sample is represented by fewer than 300,000 clones; about 89% of them were singletons. The ten largest clones take up roughly 0.8% of the sample. The sample comprised peripheral blood. These receptor sequences come from a man aged 30 to 39 with acute or convalescent COVID-19.

This chain uses TRBV27 with TRBJ2-3; no definite D call. The length of the CDR3 is 14 residues. Germline-derived CDR1 and CDR2 are MNHEY and SMNVEV (reference sequence). The V end was cut by 6 bases, the J end by 0 bases, with 10 bases between. CDR3 sequence: CASRKFTSTDTQYF. In DNA, the CDR3 is TGTGCCAGCAGAAAATTCACTAGCACAGATACGCAGTATTTT.

This clone was seen a few times. The chain is built from TRBV6-5 and TRBJ1-3; D is possibly TRBD1 (5 bases). The CDR3 covers 15 residues. CDR1 and CDR2 (germline): MNHEY, SVGAGI. V dropped 6 bases and J dropped 0 bases, with 12 bases sitting between them. CDR3 coding DNA: TGTGCCAGCAGCCCGACAGATAGCTCTGGAAACACCATATATTTT. Its translation is CASSPTDSSGNTIYF.

V gene TRBV28 combines with J gene TRBJ1-2, with a tentative D call TRBD1 (5 bases). There are 14 residues in the CDR3. V was cut by 2 bases and J by 5 bases, with 12 bases left in between. Germline CDR1 MDHEN, CDR2 SYDVKM. The CDR3 DNA sequence: TGTGCCAGCAGTTTACCCGACAGCGCTTATGGCTACACCTTC. This encodes CASSLPDSAYGYTF.

The chain recombines TRBV6-5 with TRBJ2-7; TRBD1 aligns across 10 bases. The trim removed 6 bases at V and 6 bases at J, leaving 5 bases unmatched. CDR1 is MNHEY and CDR2 is SVGAGI in the germline V gene. The CDR3 runs to 13 residues. The CDR3 DNA reads TGTGCCAGCAGAGGGGGACAGGGGCGCGAGCAGTACTTC. The encoded protein is CASRGGQGREQYF.

The genes are TRBV9 and TRBJ1-5; D unresolved. CDR3 length: 16 residues. CDR1 and CDR2 from the germline V gene are SGDLS and YYNGEE. Trimming left V 3 bases short and J 0 bases short, with 13 bases between. Written as DNA, the CDR3 is TGTGCCAGCAGCGGGGGAGGCAGAGCTAGCAATCAGCCCCAGCATTTT. Translation gives CASSGGGRASNQPQHF.

For this clone: Sequence at one end of the junction differs from germline and may be a read error. This sequence joins TRBV5-1 and TRBJ2-6; TRBD2 might be the D (6 bases). This CDR3 comprises 16 residues. Germline assignment: CDR1 SGHRS and CDR2 YFSETQ. CDR3 nucleotides: TGCGCCAGCAGCTGGGCGGGGAACTCTGGGGTCAACGTCCTGACTTTC. It yields the protein CASSWAGNSGVNVLTF.

This rearrangement joins TRBV20-1 to TRBJ2-5, with D perhaps matching TRBD2 (6 bases). CDR3 length equals 13 residues. V lost 3 bases and J lost 1, with 9 bases in between. Germline V gene data show CDR1 as DFQATT and CDR2 as SNEGSKA (reference sequence). CDR3 DNA: TGCAGTGCTAGTCTCGGGAGCCAAGAGACCCAGTACTTC. It encodes CSASLGSQETQYF.

The CDR3 spells CASSPLSLWLAGGLEQYF. The CDR3 DNA reads TGTGCCAGCAGTCCCCTAAGTTTATGGTTAGCGGGAGGTCTCGAGCAGTACTTC. The genes are TRBV28 and TRBJ2-7; TRBD2 matches at 10 bases. The J segment lost 6 bases and the V segment lost 5 bases, leaving 19 bases of the junction unmatched. The V gene's germline CDR1 is MDHEN and CDR2 SYDVKM. The CDR3 has 18 residues.

This clone was seen once. The gene calls are TRBV29-1 and TRBJ2-2; D gene uncertain. Trimming removed 6 bases at V and 1 base at J, with 3 bases between. In germline, CDR1 is SQVTM, CDR2 ANQGSEA. The CDR3 sequence is 11 residues long. The CDR3 spells CSVKNTGELFF. The CDR3 DNA sequence: TGCAGCGTCAAGAACACCGGGGAGCTGTTTTTT.

The chain combines TRBV30 with TRBJ2-7, with a tentative D call TRBD1 (5 bases). Deletions cut 7 bases from V and 0 bases from J, with 16 bases between. This CDR3 contains 14 residues. Germline values: CDR1 GTSNPN, CDR2 SVGIG (reference sequence). CDR3: CAYDWGTSSYEQYF. CDR3 coding DNA: TGTGCCTACGACTGGGGCACGAGCTCCTACGAGCAGTACTTC.

This chain uses TRBV7-8 with TRBJ2-5, with 11 bases matching TRBD2. The CDR3 extends over 14 amino acids. V trimming: 4 bases; J trimming: 6 bases; junction bases outside the gene matches: 4. Germline CDR1 reads SGHVS; CDR2 reads FQNEAQ. CDR3 DNA sequence: TGTGCCAGCAGCTCCCAGACTAGCGGGAAGACCCAGTACTTC. As protein: CASSSQTSGKTQYF.

In its sample, this clone was seen a few times. This rearrangement joins TRBV5-5 to TRBJ1-1; 7 bases are a match to TRBD1. Looked up from germline, CDR1 is SGHKS and CDR2 is YYEKEE (reference sequence). V lost 4 bases and J lost 0; bases outside the gene matches: 3. CDR3 length: 14 residues. This chain's CDR3 is CASSQDRLNTEAFF. CDR3 sequence (DNA): TGTGCCAGCAGCCAGGACAGGCTGAACACTGAAGCTTTCTTT.

This clone appeared once. The rearrangement links TRBV9 to TRBJ1-6; D remains ambiguous. Looked up from germline, CDR1 is SGDLS and CDR2 is YYNGEE. CDR3 size: 14 residues. V lost 3 bases and J lost 7, with 11 bases in between. The CDR3 DNA reads TGTGCCAGCAGCGCAACTTTACCCAATTCACCCCTCCACTTT. Its protein is CASSATLPNSPLHF.

The V gene is TRBV29-1, the J gene TRBJ1-2; D gene uncertain. V lost 4 bases and J lost 4, with 10 bases in between. Germline V lookup: CDR1 SQVTM, CDR2 ANQGSEA. The length of the CDR3 is 12 residues. The CDR3 sequence: CSVVLGSYGYTF. The CDR3 DNA reads as TGCAGCGTTGTTCTAGGCAGCTATGGCTACACCTTC.

The chain joins TRBV20-1 to TRBJ1-6; maybe TRBD1 (5 bases). Germline CDR1 DFQATT, CDR2 SNEGSKA (reference sequence). V lost 3 bases, J lost 14 bases, and 11 bases lay in between. This CDR3 has 11 amino acids. CDR3 region: CSARLGPTLHF. As DNA, the CDR3 is TGCAGTGCTAGGCTGGGGCCCACCCTCCACTTT.

The gene calls are TRBV7-2 and TRBJ2-1; 10 nucleotides agree with TRBD2. V lost 5 bases and J lost 3; bases outside the gene matches: 4. This CDR3 is 15 amino acids long. Germline CDR1 is SGHTA and CDR2 is FQGNSA. The CDR3 sequence is CASSIIAGGYNEQFF. The CDR3 DNA follows: TGTGCCAGCAGCATAATAGCGGGAGGCTACAATGAGCAGTTCTTC.

This clone was found many times. This chain joins TRBV6-5 and TRBJ1-1, with 9 nucleotides matching TRBD1. Germline V gene data show CDR1 as MNHEY and CDR2 as SVGAGI. The V gene end was trimmed by 6 bases and the J gene end by 7 bases; junction bases not matched to a gene: 0. There are 11 residues in the CDR3. This CDR3 reads CASRGQGEAFF. In nucleotides, the CDR3 is TGTGCCAGCAGGGGACAGGGTGAAGCTTTCTTT.

This rearrangement joins TRBV28 to TRBJ1-2; maybe TRBD1 (5 bases). The germline V gene has CDR1 MDHEN and CDR2 SYDVKM. With 7 bases removed from V and 4 bases from J, the gap between germline ends came to 13 bases. This CDR3 region has 13 residues. CDR3 sequence: CASTLGQGYGYTF. DNA for the CDR3: TGTGCCAGCACCTTGGGCCAGGGCTATGGCTACACCTTC.

This clone was seen just once. The chain couples TRBV2 to TRBJ1-5; the match to TRBD1 covers 8 bases. V dropped 6 bases and J dropped 5; count of bases not matched to a gene: 15. From germline, CDR1 is SNHLY and CDR2 FYNNEI. The CDR3 length is 17 residues. The DNA for the CDR3 is TGTGCCAGCAGAGAGAACAGGGGGGGGGTCAGTTATCAGCCCCAGCATTTT. It encodes CASRENRGGVSYQPQHF.

The chain carries TRBV7-9 and TRBJ2-1; the match to TRBD2 covers 7 bases. This CDR3 contains 14 residues. Germline V lookup: CDR1 SEHNR, CDR2 FQNEAQ (reference sequence). V shed 5 bases, J shed 9 bases, and the junction held 10 bases outside the gene matches. The CDR3 protein is CASSPGLPRGEQFF. CDR3 nucleotides: TGTGCCAGCAGCCCGGGACTACCAAGGGGTGAGCAGTTCTTC.

The rearrangement links TRBV6-5 to TRBJ1-1; D not resolved. The CDR3 runs to 12 residues. The V gene lost 2 bases and the J gene lost 3 bases, with 4 bases spanning the gap. Germline CDR1 and CDR2: MNHEY and SVGAGI. In DNA, the CDR3 is TGTGCCAGCAGTTACGCGGACACTGAAGCTTTCTTT. Translated: CASSYADTEAFF.

The gene calls are TRBV5-1 and TRBJ2-3; 7 nucleotides align to TRBD2. The CDR3 is 16 amino acids. Per germline, CDR1 SGHRS and CDR2 YFSETQ. V shed 0 bases and J 0 bases; nucleotides not matched to a gene: 4. The CDR3 here is CASSLGLAFSTDTQYF. Written as DNA, the CDR3 is TGCGCCAGCAGCTTGGGACTAGCCTTCAGCACAGATACGCAGTATTTT.

The rearrangement uses TRBV3-1 (or the pseudogene TRBV3-2) and TRBJ1-2; D is perhaps TRBD1 (5 bases). Trimming stripped 5 bases from V and 0 bases from J, with 16 bases between. Germline CDR1 is LGHDT and CDR2 is YNNKEL (reference sequence). CDR3 length: 16 residues. In DNA form, the CDR3 reads TGTGCCAGCAGCGAAGTCCAGGGATATGCTAACTATGGCTACACCTTC. Residues: CASSEVQGYANYGYTF.

The rearrangement links TRBV6-5 to TRBJ1-5, with D unresolved. The germline gives CDR1 MNHEY, CDR2 SVGAGI. This CDR3 region has 13 residues. V was cut by 7 bases and J by 7 bases, with 14 bases left in between. The CDR3 here is CASTSVAPQPQHF. CDR3 DNA: TGTGCCAGCACTAGTGTAGCCCCCCAGCCCCAGCATTTT.

The chain recombines TRBV6-6 with TRBJ1-5, with a tentative D call TRBD1 (6 bases). Germline values: CDR1 MNHNY, CDR2 SVGAGI (reference sequence). Trimming stripped 0 bases from V and 1 base from J, with 10 bases between. CDR3 size: 16 residues. The CDR3 loop reads CASSYSSRGSNQPQHF. The CDR3 DNA is TGTGCCAGCAGTTACTCTAGCAGGGGAAGCAATCAGCCCCAGCATTTT.

The rearrangement uses TRBV6-2 or TRBV6-3 and TRBJ2-3, with 8 bases identical to TRBD2. The CDR3 extends over 17 amino acids. Germline V gene sequence: CDR1 MNHEY, CDR2 SVGEGT. V lost 3 bases to trimming and J lost 2 bases; unmatched junction nucleotides: 10. CDR3 in amino acids: CASSYGVKRGITDTQYF. CDR3 nucleotide sequence: TGTGCCAGCAGTTATGGAGTTAAGCGGGGGATCACAGATACGCAGTATTTT.

The gene calls are TRBV14 and TRBJ2-3, with a tentative D call TRBD1 (6 bases). Trimming removed 4 bases from V and 6 bases from J, with 26 bases in between. This CDR3 has 18 amino acids. From germline, CDR1 is SGHDN and CDR2 FVKESK. The CDR3 DNA reads as TGTGCCAGCAGCCGTAGATATACAGGGACCGCTTTGGGGGATACGCAGTATTTT. Amino acid sequence: CASSRRYTGTALGDTQYF.